This T cell receptor (beta chain) was retrieved from a study of cytotoxic CD8 clonotypes in ibrutinib-treated CLL. Study-wide results and limits: Once treatment began, public clonotypes, which were uncommon, contracted or stayed stable.

The CDR3 extends over 15 amino acids. Trimming at V came to 4 bases and at J to 1 base, leaving 5 bases not matched to a gene. Germline CDR1 reads SNHLY; CDR2 reads FYNNEI. A remark on this clone: No antigen is known for it.

Library input was roughly 1.8 micrograms of DNA from cryopreserved PBMCs. This table comes from immunoSEQ multiplex PCR, and its TCRdb copy is limited to in-frame clones, with some not included. The sample gives 150,000 or so clones, 75% to 80% of which show up once; about 5% is in the top ten. The input for sequencing was PBMCs, taken after 24 months of ibrutinib treatment. The chain uses TRBV2 and TRBJ1-2; 8 bases align to TRBD1. This sequence was found in a human donor with chronic lymphocytic leukemia. CDR3 in amino acids: CASSVGQGFNYGYTF. The DNA of the CDR3 is TGTGCCAGCAGTGTAGGACAGGGATTTAACTATGGCTACACCTTC.